This T cell receptor (beta chain) was obtained from a study of T cells in Graves' hyperthyroidism and ophthalmopathy. Study-level results: A model of 13 V-J features distinguished ophthalmopathy from stable hyperthyroidism. Ophthalmopathy was model-predicted a median roughly 6.2 months pre-onset. Blood samples included most of the expanded thyroid clonotypes exceeding 0.001.

10 ml of fresh peripheral blood supplied the PBMCs. With respect to this clonotype: What it recognizes is unknown.

Amplification targeted TCR beta CDR3 regions from RNA transcripts. The HTBI primer set served for first-round RT-PCR of the TCR CDR3. MiXCR, applied by TCRdb to the multiplex PCR reads, yields one record per CDR3 protein. The sample yields approximately 690,000 distinct CDR3 sequences, roughly 20% seen once. V was clipped by 4 bases and J by 4 bases, with 15 bases between them. Germline V CDR1 and CDR2: KGHSY, FQNENV. This CDR3 contains 15 residues. Sequencing input: blood. The V call is TRBV16, the J call TRBJ2-3; unclear D gene. This TCR derives from a man aged 25 to 45 with Graves' ophthalmopathy. The chain's CDR3 is CASSRFSSVPDTQYF. In nucleotides, the CDR3 is TGTGCCAGCAGCCGATTCTCGTCGGTACCAGATACGCAGTATTTT.